This T cell receptor (beta chain) was sequenced during a study of shared clonotypes between healthy human individuals. Some clones are missing from TCRdb's copy, which holds only in-frame ones; the method was immunoSEQ multiplex PCR. This sample has millions of clones, with just over 90% found just once. Germline V CDR1 and CDR2: LNHDA, SQIVND (reference sequence). The CDR3 totals 14 residues. Trimming pared 5 bases from V and 3 bases from J, leaving 11 bases between. In its sample, this clone was seen once. No antigen is known for it. Regarding the study as a whole: A reduction in generation probabilities was seen for non-shared clonotypes relative to those shared by all four donors. At large depth, rarefaction still showed sorted-subset sequencing to be incomplete.

The sequencing input was naive CD4+ T cells from PBMCs. Subset meaning: CD45RA+ positively selected. The chain has TRBV19 and TRBJ1-5; D is unclear. This sequence was found in a man aged 18 to 29 in good health. Some clones in this sample may be carry-over from other donors' samples. The DNA of the CDR3 is TGTGCCAGTAGTCTCCAGTTCTACAATCAGCCCCAGCATTTT. Protein sequence: CASSLQFYNQPQHF.